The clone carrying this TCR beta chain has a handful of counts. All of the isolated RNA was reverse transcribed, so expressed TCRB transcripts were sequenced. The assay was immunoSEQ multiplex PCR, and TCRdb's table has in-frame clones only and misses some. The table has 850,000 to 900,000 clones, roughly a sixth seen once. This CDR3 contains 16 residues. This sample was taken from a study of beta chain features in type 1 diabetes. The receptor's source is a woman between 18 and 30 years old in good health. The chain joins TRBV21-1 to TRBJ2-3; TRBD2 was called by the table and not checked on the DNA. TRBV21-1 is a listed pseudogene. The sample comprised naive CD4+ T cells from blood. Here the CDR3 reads CASSNKRLTSTDTQYF. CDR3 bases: TGTGCCAGCAGCAATAAGCGGTTGACTAGCACAGATACGCAGTATTTT.